The 20 T cell receptor beta chains reported below all come from one sample, sequenced in a study of blood T cell repertoires in COVID-19. Profiling relied on immunoSEQ multiplex PCR, and the TCRdb table lists in-frame clones only, not all of them. Here the sample spans some 180,000 clones, 75% to 90% being singletons. Material for sequencing was peripheral blood. The receptor set was obtained from a woman between 55 and 75 years old with acute or convalescent COVID-19.

This chain connects TRBV5-1 to TRBJ2-1; perhaps TRBD2 as D (5 bases). Germline CDR1 reads SGHRS; CDR2 reads YFSETQ. The CDR3 has 14 residues. V was shortened by 1 base and J by 8 bases, with 13 bases between the two germline ends. The CDR3 loop is CASSLIAGTDEQFF. The CDR3 bases are TGCGCCAGCAGCTTGATTGCGGGTACGGATGAGCAGTTCTTC.

This sequence joins TRBV28 and TRBJ1-2; weak D call: TRBD1 (5 bases). Germline CDR1 reads MDHEN; CDR2 reads SYDVKM. This CDR3 is 14 amino acids long. Trimming left V 10 bases short and J 2 bases short, with 17 bases between. Here the CDR3 reads CATFGRRGNYGYTF. The CDR3, as DNA: TGTGCCACCTTCGGGAGGCGGGGGAACTATGGCTACACCTTC.

This clone was counted between two and nine times. The chain employs TRBV5-1 and TRBJ1-1, with 9 bases aligning to TRBD1. Germline lookup yields CDR1 SGHRS and CDR2 YFSETQ. This CDR3 region has 17 residues. The J segment lost 1 base and the V segment lost 0 bases, leaving 7 bases of the junction unmatched. CDR3 region: CASSLESLDRGNTEAFF. The DNA for the CDR3 is TGCGCCAGCAGCTTGGAGTCCTTGGACAGGGGGAACACTGAAGCTTTCTTT.

This chain links TRBV2 with TRBJ1-2; maybe TRBD1 (6 bases). Germline V CDR1 and CDR2: SNHLY, FYNNEI. The ends were cut back, 8 bases at V and 5 bases at J, with 15 bases in the middle. The CDR3 length is 13 residues. CDR3 coding DNA: TGTGCCAGCCGCCGGACTCAGGGGTATGGCTACACCTTC. As protein: CASRRTQGYGYTF.

The V gene is TRBV19, the J gene TRBJ1-4; no definite D call. V was shortened by 6 bases and J by 8 bases, with 19 bases between the two germline ends. Germline CDR1 and CDR2: LNHDA and SQIVND (reference sequence). This CDR3 has 15 residues. The CDR3 DNA is TGTGCCAGTAGGTTGGCGGCTGCTCCGGAGGAAAAACTGTTTTTT. This codes for CASRLAAAPEEKLFF.

V and J are TRBV19 and TRBJ2-1; 10 bases map to TRBD2. This CDR3 contains 14 residues. Germline V lookup: CDR1 LNHDA, CDR2 SQIVND (reference sequence). V shed 5 bases, J shed 11 bases, and the junction held 9 bases outside the gene matches. The CDR3 sequence: CASSGIAGGRQQFF. The CDR3 DNA reads TGTGCCAGTAGTGGGATAGCGGGAGGAAGGCAGCAGTTCTTC. The whole variable domain, filled in from reference TRBV19 and TRBJ2-1, reads DGGITQSPKYLFRKEGQNVTLSCEQNLNHDAMYWYRQDPGQGLRLIYYSQIVNDFQKGDIAEGYSVSREKKESFPLTVTSAQKNPTAFYLCASSGIAGGRQQFFGPGTRLTVL.

Worth noting for this clone: One end of the junction fails to match germline, which may point to a read error. V and J are TRBV6-1 and TRBJ2-7; perhaps D is TRBD1 or TRBD2 (5 bases each). Germline V CDR1 and CDR2: MNHNS, SASEGT. The length of the CDR3 is 14 residues. CDR3 sequence: CASREGTQGYEQYF. The CDR3 DNA follows: TGTGCCAGCAGGGAAGGGACCCAGGGATACGAGCAGTACTTC.

This rearrangement joins TRBV10-3 to TRBJ1-2; the D gene is possibly TRBD1 (5 bases). Germline V gene data show CDR1 as ENHRY and CDR2 as SYGVKD. The CDR3 has 13 amino acids. Trimming shortened V by 7 bases and J by 6 bases, and 15 bases separated the two germline ends. The CDR3 DNA reads as TGTGCCATCACTTCCGGGGGAGAGGATGGCTACACCTTC. Translated, it gives CAITSGGEDGYTF.

The V gene is TRBV19, the J gene TRBJ2-7; 14 bases align to TRBD2. Germline V gives CDR1 LNHDA, CDR2 SQIVND (reference sequence). The V gene end was trimmed by 6 bases and the J gene end by 4 bases; junction bases not matched to a gene: 8. The CDR3 consists of 16 residues. The CDR3 region is CASSGTSGSVRYEQYF. For the CDR3, the DNA is TGTGCCAGTAGCGGGACTAGCGGGAGTGTGAGGTACGAGCAGTACTTC.

The gene calls are TRBV19 and TRBJ1-5; D perhaps matches TRBD1 (5 bases). Trimming cost V 3 bases and J 4 bases, with 10 bases left between them. CDR1 is LNHDA, CDR2 SQIVND, per germline (reference sequence). CDR3 size: 14 residues. The chain's CDR3 is CASSIGQGNQPQHF. The CDR3 DNA follows: TGTGCCAGTAGTATTGGGCAGGGTAATCAGCCCCAGCATTTT. The full variable domain, its missing parts supplied by reference TRBV19 and TRBJ1-5, is DGGITQSPKYLFRKEGQNVTLSCEQNLNHDAMYWYRQDPGQGLRLIYYSQIVNDFQKGDIAEGYSVSREKKESFPLTVTSAQKNPTAFYLCASSIGQGNQPQHFGDGTRLSIL.

This clone was found once. The CDR3: CATSGAGERLNEQFF. The CDR3 DNA reads as TGTGCCACCAGTGGAGCAGGGGAGAGATTGAATGAGCAGTTCTTC. The rearrangement links TRBV24-1 to TRBJ2-1; maybe TRBD1 (6 bases). V dropped 5 bases and J dropped 7 bases, with 17 bases sitting between them. The CDR3 loop spans 15 amino acids. Germline V gene lookup returns CDR1 KGHDR and CDR2 SFDVKD.

This rearrangement joins TRBV6-6 to TRBJ1-1; D might be TRBD1 (5 bases). Deletions cut 2 bases from V and 1 base from J, with 11 bases between. The germline gives CDR1 MNHNY, CDR2 SVGAGI (reference sequence). The CDR3 loop spans 15 amino acids. In DNA, the CDR3 is TGTGCCAGCAGTTACCGACAGACCCAGAACACTGAAGCTTTCTTT. Translated: CASSYRQTQNTEAFF.

The genes are TRBV5-4 and TRBJ1-5, with D possibly TRBD1 on 6 matching bases. CDR1 is SGHNT, CDR2 YYREEE, per germline (reference sequence). This CDR3 spans 14 amino acids. Trimming pared 4 bases from V and 6 bases from J, leaving 14 bases between. The CDR3 coding sequence is TGTGCCAGCAGCACCGGGACAAAGGGTCAGCCCCAGCATTTT. Its translation is CASSTGTKGQPQHF.

The chain employs TRBV6-1 and TRBJ1-2, with a tentative D call TRBD1 (5 bases). This CDR3 is built from 13 residues. Between the trimmed V and J ends, which lost 2 bases and 5 bases, there was a span of 9 bases. CDR1 is MNHNS, CDR2 SASEGT, per germline. CDR3 nucleotide sequence: TGTGCCAGCAGTGAAAGCCAGGGTTATGGCTACACCTTC. Residues: CASSESQGYGYTF.

This clone was counted a single time. This rearrangement joins TRBV30 to TRBJ1-2; 11 bases are shared with TRBD1. CDR3 length: 14 amino acids. Germline-derived CDR1 and CDR2 are GTSNPN and SVGIG (reference sequence). V was clipped by 3 bases and J by 4 bases; unmatched bases: 4. The CDR3 loop reads CAWSGTGGGYGYTF. The CDR3, as DNA: TGTGCCTGGAGCGGGACAGGGGGAGGCTATGGCTACACCTTC.

The rearrangement uses TRBV15 and TRBJ1-2; 10 bases are shared with TRBD1. The CDR3 runs to 15 residues. Germline V lookup: CDR1 LNHNV, CDR2 YYDKDF (reference sequence). Trimming took 3 bases from V and 3 from J; bases not matched to a gene: 4. DNA of the CDR3: TGTGCCACCAGCAGGGACAGGGGGGCGGACTATGGCTACACCTTC. Its translation is CATSRDRGADYGYTF.

V and J are TRBV9 and TRBJ2-7, with TRBD1 matching 11 bases. The CDR3 contains 15 residues. Germline loops: CDR1 SGDLS, CDR2 YYNGEE. V dropped 2 bases and J dropped 5; count of bases not matched to a gene: 6. DNA of the CDR3: TGTGCCAGCAGCGTGGGACAGGGGGTAAACCACGAGCAGTACTTC. It is translated as CASSVGQGVNHEQYF.

The V and J genes are TRBV15 and TRBJ2-7, with a weak D call TRBD1 (6 bases). The length of the CDR3 is 15 residues. Germline CDR1 reads LNHNV; CDR2 reads YYDKDF (reference sequence). V was trimmed by 0 bases and J by 1 base, leaving 10 bases between them. CDR3 sequence (DNA): TGTGCCACCAGCAGAGAATTGACAGGTTCCTACGAGCAGTACGTC. This codes for CATSRELTGSYEQYV.

The rearrangement joins TRBV7-2 to TRBJ2-1, with D tentatively TRBD1 (5 bases). The CDR3 sequence is 18 residues long. CDR1 and CDR2 (germline): SGHTA, FQGNSA. The germline V and J ends were trimmed by 2 bases and 0 bases, with 17 bases remaining between them. The CDR3 loop reads CASSLRGIRPSSYNEQFF. The DNA for the CDR3 is TGTGCCAGCAGCTTAAGGGGTATCCGCCCGAGCTCCTACAATGAGCAGTTCTTC.

This clone was observed a few times. The chain is built from TRBV10-1 and TRBJ1-2, with a weak D call TRBD1 (5 bases). Trimming left V 3 bases short and J 4 bases short, with 9 bases between. The CDR3 is 13 residues long. The germline gives CDR1 WNHNN, CDR2 SYGVQD (reference sequence). The CDR3: CASSEGDFYGYTF. In DNA, the CDR3 is TGCGCCAGCAGTGAAGGGGACTTCTATGGCTACACCTTC.